The 30 T cell receptor beta chains presented below share a single source sample, sequenced in a study of control samples from healthy donors and cancer patients. Sequencing used immunoSEQ multiplex PCR; TCRdb keeps in-frame clones, though not all of them. Seen here are around 250,000 clones, roughly 80% observed once, and the top ten hold about an eighth. The sequenced material came from PBMCs. The receptors originated from a woman aged 60-75 years with lung cancer.

The chain employs TRBV10-2 and TRBJ2-4; 9 bases are a match to TRBD1. The CDR3 has 15 residues. Germline CDR1 WSHSY, CDR2 SAAADI. Unmatched junction bases numbered 5, after V lost 2 bases and J lost 6 bases. The CDR3 coding sequence is TGCGCCAGCAGTGAGCTGGGACAGGGCTTAAACATTCAGTACTTC. Its translation: CASSELGQGLNIQYF.

This rearrangement joins TRBV11-3 to TRBJ2-3; 11 bases map to TRBD1. Trimming at V came to 5 bases and at J to 1 base, leaving 8 bases not matched to a gene. Germline V lookup: CDR1 SGHNT, CDR2 YENEEA. CDR3 size: 17 residues. Here the CDR3 reads CASSREGTGGGTDTQYF. The CDR3 DNA reads as TGTGCCAGCAGCCGAGAGGGGACAGGGGGAGGCACAGATACGCAGTATTTT. The full variable domain, with the rest looked up from reference TRBV11-3 and TRBJ2-3, is EAGVVQSPRYKIIEKKQPVAFWCNPISGHNTLYWYLQNLGQGPELLIRYENEEAVDDSQLPKDRFSAERLKGVDSTLKIQPAELGDSAVYLCASSREGTGGGTDTQYFGPGTRLTVL.

This chain joins TRBV5-8 and TRBJ2-1; perhaps TRBD1 as D (5 bases). Per the germline V gene, CDR1 is SGHTS and CDR2 is YDEGEE. V was pared by 6 bases and J by 7 bases, with 20 bases between. The CDR3 sequence is 15 residues long. CDR3 sequence reads: CASNLPHQGKNEQFF. For the CDR3, the DNA is TGTGCCAGCAACCTACCGCACCAGGGAAAAAATGAGCAGTTCTTC.

This chain joins TRBV3-1 (or the pseudogene TRBV3-2) and TRBJ1-1; D gene ambiguous. The CDR3 runs 14 residues. The V end lost 6 bases, the J end lost 5 bases, and 16 bases lay between the germline ends. CDR1 and CDR2 from the germline V gene are LGHDT and YNNKEL (reference sequence). CDR3 nucleotide sequence: TGTGCCAGCAGGCTCACGGGTAGGGAGACTGAAGCTTTCTTT. Residues: CASRLTGRETEAFF.

The chain uses TRBV5-1 and TRBJ1-1; D perhaps matches TRBD1 (6 bases). The V end lost 4 bases, the J end lost 4 bases, and 14 bases lay between the germline ends. The CDR3 sequence is 14 residues long. Germline-derived CDR1 and CDR2 are SGHRS and YFSETQ. The CDR3, as DNA: TGCGCCAGCAGCCCGGACAGCGCTCGCACTGAAGCTTTCTTT. Its translation: CASSPDSARTEAFF. The complete variable domain, with remaining parts taken from reference TRBV5-1 and TRBJ1-1, reads KAGVTQTPRYLIKTRGQQVTLSCSPISGHRSVSWYQQTPGQGLQFLFEYFSETQRNKGNFPGRFSGRQFSNSRSEMNVSTLELGDSALYLCASSPDSARTEAFFGQGTRLTVV.

This chain links TRBV5-1 with TRBJ1-3, with 7 bases lining up with TRBD1. V dropped 4 bases and J dropped 3; count of bases not matched to a gene: 4. CDR1 SGHRS and CDR2 YFSETQ come from the germline V gene. CDR3 length: 14 residues. CDR3: CASSPQGDGNTIYF. CDR3 coding DNA: TGCGCCAGCAGCCCCCAGGGGGATGGAAACACCATATATTTT.

The chain carries TRBV11-2 and TRBJ2-5; 8 bases align to TRBD2. The CDR3 sequence is 13 residues long. Losses at the gene ends were 5 bases for V and 5 bases for J; bases not matched to a gene: 4. The germline V gene encodes CDR1 SGHAT and CDR2 FQNNGV. The CDR3 DNA sequence: TGTGCCAGCAGCCGCCCGGGGGGGGAGACCCAGTACTTC. It translates to CASSRPGGETQYF. Full variable domain (remainder filled in from reference TRBV11-2 and TRBJ2-5): EAGVAQSPRYKIIEKRQSVAFWCNPISGHATLYWYQQILGQGPKLLIQFQNNGVVDDSQLPKDRFSAERLKGVDSTLKIQPAKLEDSAVYLCASSRPGGETQYFGPGTRLLVL.

The genes are TRBV2 and TRBJ2-2; maybe TRBD1 (6 bases). The CDR3 has 16 residues. The V end lost 4 bases, the J end lost 6 bases, and 18 bases lay between the germline ends. Germline V lookup: CDR1 SNHLY, CDR2 FYNNEI. The CDR3 sequence: CASSVQGPRLAGELFF. CDR3 DNA sequence: TGTGCCAGCAGTGTCCAGGGGCCCCGTCTCGCCGGGGAGCTGTTTTTT.

The V call is TRBV19, the J call TRBJ2-1; D may match TRBD1 or TRBD2 (5 bases each). Germline V gene sequence: CDR1 LNHDA, CDR2 SQIVND (reference sequence). The V and J ends lost 7 bases and 6 bases respectively, with 19 bases between them. The CDR3 runs to 15 residues. The CDR3 spells CASTRGTAVSNEQFF. The CDR3 nucleotides are TGTGCCAGTACCCGAGGGACCGCCGTTTCCAATGAGCAGTTCTTC.

This chain connects TRBV7-3 to TRBJ1-2; TRBD1 is a possible D gene (6 bases). The V end lost 1 base, the J end lost 8 bases, and 14 bases lay between the germline ends. The CDR3 runs to 14 residues. Germline V gene lookup returns CDR1 SGHTA and CDR2 FQGTGA. This CDR3 is CASSLNMAGEGYTF. CDR3 bases: TGTGCCAGCAGCTTAAACATGGCAGGGGAGGGCTACACCTTC. The full variable domain, in which reference TRBV7-3 and TRBJ1-2 provide the parts outside the CDR3, is GAGVSQTPSNKVTEKGKYVELRCDPISGHTALYWYRQSLGQGPEFLIYFQGTGAADDSGLPNDRFFAVRPEGSVSTLKIQRTERGDSAVYLCASSLNMAGEGYTFGSGTRLTVV.

The chain is built from TRBV10-1 and TRBJ2-1, with TRBD2 matching 8 bases. The V segment lost 3 bases and the J segment 3 bases; nucleotides outside the gene matches: 7. The CDR3 loop spans 16 amino acids. Germline CDR1 and CDR2: WNHNN and SYGVQD (reference sequence). CDR3 sequence (DNA): TGCGCCAGCAGTGATAACGGGCGGGGGGACTACAATGAGCAGTTCTTC. Amino acid sequence: CASSDNGRGDYNEQFF.

The V call is TRBV10-2, the J call TRBJ1-2, with a possible D match to TRBD1 (6 bases). Trimming left V 4 bases short and J 4 bases short, with 10 bases between. The CDR3 has 13 amino acids. The V gene's germline CDR1 is WSHSY and CDR2 SAAADI. CDR3 region: CASSVGGGYGYTF. Written as DNA, the CDR3 is TGCGCCAGCAGTGTGGGGGGCGGCTATGGCTACACCTTC.

The chain is built from TRBV30 and TRBJ2-1; D gene unclear. Germline V gene sequence: CDR1 GTSNPN, CDR2 SVGIG (reference sequence). Trimming pared 5 bases from V and 4 bases from J, leaving 6 bases between. CDR3 size: 11 residues. This chain's CDR3 is CAWGSYNEQFF. DNA for the CDR3: TGTGCCTGGGGTTCATACAATGAGCAGTTCTTC.

Comment on this clone: This sample includes further DNA sequences coding for the same CDR3. CDR3 sequence: CASSLSRETQYF. The CDR3 DNA sequence: TGTGCCAGCAGCTTAAGCCGAGAGACCCAGTACTTC. The rearrangement joins TRBV7-2 to TRBJ2-5, with D uncertain. The CDR3 covers 12 residues. Germline CDR1 reads SGHTA; CDR2 reads FQGNSA. The V and J ends lost 2 bases and 4 bases respectively, with 5 bases between them.

For the CDR3, the DNA is TGTGCCACCAGCAGACGGGGACTAGCGGGAGCAAATGAGCAGTTCTTC. Translating gives CATSRRGLAGANEQFF. This chain uses TRBV15 with TRBJ2-1; 14 bases agree with TRBD2. The CDR3 extends over 16 amino acids. The V and J ends lost 2 bases and 7 bases, in that order; junction bases with no gene match: 4. Germline loops: CDR1 LNHNV, CDR2 YYDKDF (reference sequence). The whole variable domain, filled in from reference TRBV15 and TRBJ2-1, reads DAMVIQNPRYQVTQFGKPVTLSCSQTLNHNVMYWYQQKSSQAPKLLFHYYDKDFNNEADTPDNFQSRRPNTSFCFLDIRSPGLGDTAMYLCATSRRGLAGANEQFFGPGTRLTVL.

This clone occurred a few times. The genes are TRBV12-3 or TRBV12-4 and TRBJ1-2, with D maybe TRBD1 (6 bases). This CDR3 spans 13 amino acids. V was clipped by 6 bases and J by 3 bases, with 11 bases between them. CDR3 nucleotides: TGTGCCAGCAGAGATTGGACAGACTATGGCTACACCTTC. Translated, it gives CASRDWTDYGYTF.

The V gene is TRBV27, the J gene TRBJ1-6; D might be TRBD1 (6 bases). This CDR3 region has 18 residues. Germline loops: CDR1 MNHEY, CDR2 SMNVEV (reference sequence). V was trimmed by 6 bases and J by 4 bases, leaving 22 bases between them. CDR3 DNA: TGTGCCAGCAGCCTAGAGGGGGGGCCGCCCTCGTATAATTCACCCCTCCACTTT. This codes for CASSLEGGPPSYNSPLHF.

The V and J genes are TRBV4-1 and TRBJ2-5, with 8 positions matching TRBD2. CDR3 size: 16 residues. The germline V gene encodes CDR1 MGHRA and CDR2 YSYEKL. V was pared by 0 bases and J by 4 bases, with 7 bases of the junction left unmatched. In nucleotides, the CDR3 is TGCGCCAGCAGCCAAGAAAGCACCGCGGGGGGAGAGACCCAGTACTTC. It specifies CASSQESTAGGETQYF.

The V gene is TRBV10-1, the J gene TRBJ2-3; TRBD1 or TRBD2 may be the D gene (5 bases each). The length of the CDR3 is 15 residues. The ends were cut back, 0 bases at V and 1 base at J, with 8 bases in the middle. The germline V gene encodes CDR1 WNHNN and CDR2 SYGVQD (reference sequence). The CDR3 here is CASSESLGGTDTQYF. The CDR3 nucleotides are TGCGCCAGCAGTGAGTCGTTGGGGGGCACAGATACGCAGTATTTT.

The chain links TRBV2 to TRBJ2-7, with D uncertain. Germline CDR1 and CDR2: SNHLY and FYNNEI. Trimming stripped 6 bases from V and 2 bases from J, with 5 bases between. This CDR3 comprises 11 residues. The CDR3: CASSFTYEQYF. The CDR3 bases are TGTGCCAGCAGCTTCACCTACGAGCAGTACTTC.

The chain has TRBV5-8 and TRBJ2-7; D uncertain. With 4 bases removed from V and 7 bases from J, the gap between germline ends came to 12 bases. This CDR3 comprises 12 residues. Per the germline V gene, CDR1 is SGHTS and CDR2 is YDEGEE. The CDR3 DNA follows: TGTGCCAGCAGCGGGAAAGGGCGGGAGCAGTACTTC. Translation: CASSGKGREQYF.

The chain uses TRBV6-6 and TRBJ1-2; 7 bases are a match to TRBD1. This CDR3 is 14 amino acids long. V was pared by 7 bases and J by 4 bases, with 9 bases of the junction left unmatched. Germline assignment: CDR1 MNHNY and CDR2 SVGAGI (reference sequence). CDR3 bases: TGTGCCAGCACCCACTCCAGGGGGGTCTATGGCTACACCTTC. Translation gives CASTHSRGVYGYTF.

V is TRBV7-3 and J is TRBJ2-1; TRBD2 matches 8 bases. Germline loops: CDR1 SGHTA, CDR2 FQGTGA. After removal of 2 bases from V and 7 bases from J, the junction contained 10 bases not matched to a gene. The CDR3 sequence is 16 residues long. This CDR3 reads CASSLEGTSWANEQFF. Written as DNA, the CDR3 is TGTGCCAGCAGCTTAGAGGGGACTAGTTGGGCAAATGAGCAGTTCTTC.

This sequence joins TRBV5-1 and TRBJ2-5, with 9 bases that match TRBD2. J gave up 5 bases and V 0 bases, and 5 bases lay outside the gene matches. The V gene's germline CDR1 is SGHRS and CDR2 YFSETQ. This CDR3 contains 15 residues. CDR3 DNA sequence: TGCGCCAGCAGCTTGGTGGGACTAGCCTCCGAGACCCAGTACTTC. Translation gives CASSLVGLASETQYF.

J is TRBJ2-3 and V is TRBV10-1; either TRBD1 or TRBD2 may supply D (6 bases each). From germline, CDR1 is WNHNN and CDR2 SYGVQD (reference sequence). The V gene lost 0 bases and the J gene lost 3 bases, with 25 bases spanning the gap. The CDR3 runs 20 residues. The CDR3 region is CASSESPPGAGSPVTDTQYF. The CDR3 region has the DNA TGCGCCAGCAGTGAGTCTCCACCGGGGGCGGGATCCCCTGTAACAGATACGCAGTATTTT.

The chain links TRBV6-2 or TRBV6-3 to TRBJ2-1; 8 bases align to TRBD1. The CDR3 runs to 16 residues. The trim removed 0 bases at V and 1 base at J, leaving 2 bases unmatched. The germline V gene has CDR1 MNHEY and CDR2 SVGEGT. CDR3 in amino acids: CASSYSRQGSYNEQFF. The CDR3 nucleotides read TGTGCCAGCAGTTACTCGAGACAGGGGTCCTACAATGAGCAGTTCTTC.

The chain has TRBV3-1 (or the pseudogene TRBV3-2) and TRBJ2-1; TRBD2 aligns across 12 bases. The ends lost 4 bases at V and 8 bases at J; junction bases unmatched: 15. Germline CDR1 and CDR2: LGHDT and YNNKEL (reference sequence). The CDR3 has 18 amino acids. CDR3 nucleotide sequence: TGTGCCAGCAGCCCCTGGCCGAATCTAGCGGGGGGGCCTTATGAGCAGTTCTTC. It specifies CASSPWPNLAGGPYEQFF.

The chain is built from TRBV6-6 and TRBJ2-7; TRBD1 aligns across 7 bases. V shed 6 bases and J 3 bases; nucleotides not matched to a gene: 8. The CDR3 extends over 14 amino acids. The germline V gene has CDR1 MNHNY and CDR2 SVGAGI (reference sequence). In DNA, the CDR3 is TGTGCCAGCAGCGCCTCCAGGGGGAACTACGAGCAGTACTTC. It is translated as CASSASRGNYEQYF.

This sequence joins TRBV9 and TRBJ1-2; D is uncertain. The V gene lost 0 bases and the J gene lost 9 bases, with 24 bases spanning the gap. CDR3 length: 17 amino acids. CDR1 SGDLS and CDR2 YYNGEE come from the germline V gene. CDR3 bases: TGTGCCAGCAGCGTAGCTAAAAGGGTGGTGGGAGGCGGGCGCTACACCTTC. It yields the protein CASSVAKRVVGGGRYTF.

The chain employs TRBV28 and TRBJ2-3; 9 nucleotides match TRBD1. With 4 bases clipped from V and 2 bases from J, the junction kept 4 bases outside the gene matches. The germline V gene has CDR1 MDHEN and CDR2 SYDVKM. The CDR3 loop spans 15 amino acids. CDR3 in amino acids: CASSWGTGPTDTQYF. In DNA form, the CDR3 reads TGTGCCAGCAGTTGGGGGACAGGGCCCACAGATACGCAGTATTTT.